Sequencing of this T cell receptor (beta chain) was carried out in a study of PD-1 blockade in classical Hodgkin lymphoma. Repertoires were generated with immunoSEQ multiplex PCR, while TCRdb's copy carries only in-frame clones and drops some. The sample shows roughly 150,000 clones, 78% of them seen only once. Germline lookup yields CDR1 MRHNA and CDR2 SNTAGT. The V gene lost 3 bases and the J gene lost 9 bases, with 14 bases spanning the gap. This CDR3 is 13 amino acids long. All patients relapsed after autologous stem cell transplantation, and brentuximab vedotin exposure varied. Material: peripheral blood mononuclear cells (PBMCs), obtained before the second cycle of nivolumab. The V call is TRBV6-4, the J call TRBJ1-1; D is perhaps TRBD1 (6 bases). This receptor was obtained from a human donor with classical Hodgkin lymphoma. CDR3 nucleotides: TGTGCCAGCAGTGATGGGAGGGGGTACAAAGCTTTCTTT. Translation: CASSDGRGYKAFF.